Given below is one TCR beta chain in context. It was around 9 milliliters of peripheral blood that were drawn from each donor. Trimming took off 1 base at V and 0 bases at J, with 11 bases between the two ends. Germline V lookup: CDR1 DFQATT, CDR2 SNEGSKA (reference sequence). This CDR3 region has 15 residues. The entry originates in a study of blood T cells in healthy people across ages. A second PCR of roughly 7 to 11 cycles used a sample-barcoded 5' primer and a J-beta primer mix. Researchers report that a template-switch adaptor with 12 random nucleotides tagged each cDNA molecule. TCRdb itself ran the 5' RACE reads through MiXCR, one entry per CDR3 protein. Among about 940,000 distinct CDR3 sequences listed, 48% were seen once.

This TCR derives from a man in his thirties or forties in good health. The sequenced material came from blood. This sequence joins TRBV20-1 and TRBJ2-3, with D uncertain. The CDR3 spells CSARAQELSTDTQYF. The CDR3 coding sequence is TGCAGTGCTAGAGCCCAAGAACTTAGCACAGATACGCAGTATTTT.